This entry describes one T cell receptor (beta chain). Its antigen is unknown. This entry comes from a study of blood T cells in healthy people across ages. Germline V gene sequence: CDR1 LGHDT, CDR2 YNNKEL (reference sequence). V trimming: 0 bases; J trimming: 5 bases; junction bases outside the gene matches: 6. CDR3 size: 16 residues. PCR was performed a second time for about 6 to 12 cycles using a sample-barcoded 5' primer and a J-beta primer mix. With 12 random nucleotides, a template-switch adaptor tagged each individual cDNA molecule. TCRdb re-called the 5' RACE reads through MiXCR, storing one row per CDR3 protein. The table lists some 860,000 distinct CDR3 sequences, 56% of them singletons. Findings of the study overall: TCR beta diversity, measured per million T cells, fell in a roughly linear way with age. When set beside aged donors, long-lived donors presented more naive CD4+ cells and higher diversity.

Peripheral blood samples of roughly 10 milliliters were drawn from each donor. This chain links TRBV3-1 with TRBJ2-7, with 11 bases matching TRBD1. The sequencing sample was made of blood. The origin of this receptor is a man between 35 and 55 years old in good health. CDR3 nucleotides: TGTGCCAGCAGCCAAGATGGAGGACAGGGGGCCGACGAGCAGTACTTC. It translates to CASSQDGGQGADEQYF.